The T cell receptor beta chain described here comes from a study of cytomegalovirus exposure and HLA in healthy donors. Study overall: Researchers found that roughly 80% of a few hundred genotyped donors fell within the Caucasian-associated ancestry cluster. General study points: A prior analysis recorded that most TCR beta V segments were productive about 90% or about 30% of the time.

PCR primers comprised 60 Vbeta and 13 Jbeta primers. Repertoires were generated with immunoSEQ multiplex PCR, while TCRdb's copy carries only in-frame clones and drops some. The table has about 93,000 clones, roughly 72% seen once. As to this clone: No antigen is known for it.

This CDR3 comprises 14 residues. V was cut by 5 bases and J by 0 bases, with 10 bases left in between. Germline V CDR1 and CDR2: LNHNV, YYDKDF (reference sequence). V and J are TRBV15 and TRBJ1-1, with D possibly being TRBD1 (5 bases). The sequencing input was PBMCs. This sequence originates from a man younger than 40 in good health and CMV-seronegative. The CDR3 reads CATSPAGLNTEAFF. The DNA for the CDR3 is TGTGCCACCAGCCCAGCGGGGCTGAACACTGAAGCTTTCTTT.